The 28 T cell receptor beta chains below were found in one sample sequenced in a study of preoperative IRX-2 immunotherapy in early breast cancer (dated by TCRdb to between 2017 and 2020). Receptors were amplified or captured by the immunoSEQ multiplex PCR assay. TCRdb carries this immuneACCESS record with in-frame sequences only. Its versions omit some clonotypes, under half of them owing to an unresolved V gene in the studies checked, with the rest unexplained. For this sample there are tens of thousands of clones; 82% appear just once. Around 1.4% of the sample belongs to the ten largest clones. The treatment or condition label for this specimen denotes: preoperative locoregional IRX-2 cytokine immunotherapy. The starting material was lymph node tissue, obtained after IRX-2 immunotherapy. Receptors originate from a human donor with breast cancer.

The J gene is TRBJ1-4, the V gene TRBV5-1; TRBD1 is a possible D gene (5 bases). CDR1 and CDR2 (germline): SGHRS, YFSETQ. This CDR3 has 15 amino acids. Trimming left V 5 bases short and J 5 bases short, with 16 bases between. The CDR3 here is CASRLSRAPNEKLFF. In DNA, the CDR3 is TGCGCCAGCAGGCTTAGCAGGGCCCCCAATGAAAAACTGTTTTTT.

This chain joins TRBV5-1 and TRBJ1-4, with 7 bases aligning to TRBD1. After removal of 0 bases from V and 2 bases from J, the junction contained 4 bases not matched to a gene. This CDR3 has 16 amino acids. Germline V gene lookup returns CDR1 SGHRS and CDR2 YFSETQ. CDR3 loop: CASSLVGGATNEKLFF. The CDR3 bases are TGCGCCAGCAGCTTGGTAGGGGGCGCGACTAATGAAAAACTGTTTTTT.

The chain recombines TRBV5-1 with TRBJ2-5, with TRBD2 identical over 12 bases. The CDR3 has 15 amino acids. With 4 bases clipped from V and 4 bases from J, the junction kept 5 bases outside the gene matches. Germline lookup yields CDR1 SGHRS and CDR2 YFSETQ. This CDR3 reads CASSGPSGGAETQYF. In DNA form, the CDR3 reads TGCGCCAGCAGCGGCCCTAGCGGGGGGGCAGAGACCCAGTACTTC.

The chain combines TRBV19 with TRBJ2-1; 9 nucleotides match TRBD2. The CDR3 loop spans 16 amino acids. V lost 2 bases, J lost 6 bases, and 8 bases stayed unmatched. Germline V gene data show CDR1 as LNHDA and CDR2 as SQIVND (reference sequence). The CDR3 DNA is TGTGCCAGTAGTATACAAGGCGGGGGGGCCTTCAATGAGCAGTTCTTC. Translating it yields CASSIQGGGAFNEQFF.

The V and J genes are TRBV6-8 and TRBJ1-1; D not resolved. Looked up from germline, CDR1 is MNHGY and CDR2 is SAAAGT. V lost 0 bases and J lost 11, with 13 bases in between. This CDR3 comprises 13 residues. The CDR3 loop reads CASSYSGATRAFF. The CDR3, as DNA: TGTGCCAGCAGTTACTCGGGAGCAACAAGGGCTTTCTTT.

This chain joins TRBV19 and TRBJ1-2; 7 bases align to TRBD1. Germline loops: CDR1 LNHDA, CDR2 SQIVND (reference sequence). The junction had 6 bases not matched to a gene; V was cut back by 4 bases and J by 1 base. The CDR3 contains 15 residues. Here the CDR3 DNA reads TGTGCCAGTAGTACCGGGACAGACCTTAACTATGGCTACACCTTC. It is translated as CASSTGTDLNYGYTF.

The rearrangement links TRBV30 to TRBJ2-1, with D perhaps given as TRBD1 or TRBD2 (5 bases each). The CDR3 consists of 13 residues. The germline CDR1 and CDR2 sequences are GTSNPN and SVGIG (reference sequence). V lost 5 bases to trimming and J lost 7 bases, with 15 bases between them. CDR3 DNA sequence: TGTGCCTGGGGGGGAATGGTTAGGAATGAGCAGTTCTTC. Its protein is CAWGGMVRNEQFF.

The chain links TRBV6-8 to TRBJ2-7; perhaps TRBD1 as D (5 bases). The CDR3 loop spans 15 amino acids. Trimming removed 10 bases from V and 2 bases from J, with 21 bases in between. CDR1 and CDR2 from the germline V gene are MNHGY and SAAAGT. In DNA, the CDR3 is TGTGCCATCAGGGAACCTTGGGCAGCGACCTACGAGCAGTACTTC. Its protein product is CAIREPWAATYEQYF.

The chain employs TRBV6-8 and TRBJ1-2, with unresolved D. From germline, CDR1 is MNHGY and CDR2 SAAAGT. Trimming took off 10 bases at V and 6 bases at J, with 21 bases between the two ends. The CDR3 is 14 residues long. CDR3: CATVSATRFHGYTF. As DNA, the CDR3 is TGTGCCACCGTATCCGCGACAAGATTCCATGGCTACACCTTC.

J is TRBJ1-2 and V is TRBV11-3; the D gene is possibly TRBD1 (5 bases). This CDR3 has 15 amino acids. Trimming pared 4 bases from V and 3 bases from J, leaving 15 bases between. The germline V gene has CDR1 SGHNT and CDR2 YENEEA. The CDR3 DNA reads TGTGCCAGCAGCTCGGGACTTCAAGGGGACTATGGCTACACCTTC. It codes for CASSSGLQGDYGYTF. The whole variable domain, remainder taken from reference TRBV11-3 and TRBJ1-2, is EAGVVQSPRYKIIEKKQPVAFWCNPISGHNTLYWYLQNLGQGPELLIRYENEEAVDDSQLPKDRFSAERLKGVDSTLKIQPAELGDSAVYLCASSSGLQGDYGYTFGSGTRLTVV.

The rearrangement joins TRBV5-1 to TRBJ1-1, with D unresolved. The germline V gene encodes CDR1 SGHRS and CDR2 YFSETQ. Trimming shortened V by 10 bases and J by 3 bases, and 19 bases separated the two germline ends. The CDR3 extends over 14 amino acids. CDR3 loop: CACTDTEEYTEAFF. The CDR3 DNA sequence: TGCGCCTGTACCGACACGGAGGAATACACTGAAGCTTTCTTT. The full variable domain, its missing parts supplied by reference TRBV5-1 and TRBJ1-1, is KAGVTQTPRYLIKTRGQQVTLSCSPISGHRSVSWYQQTPGQGLQFLFEYFSETQRNKGNFPGRFSGRQFSNSRSEMNVSTLELGDSALYLCACTDTEEYTEAFFGQGTRLTVV.

The chain recombines TRBV11-3 with TRBJ1-2, with D unresolved. This CDR3 is built from 15 residues. Trimming removed 2 bases from V and 2 bases from J, with 12 bases in between. From germline, CDR1 is SGHNT and CDR2 YENEEA. The CDR3 coding sequence is TGTGCCAGCAGCTTATACCTGGCTACGAACTATGGCTACACCTTC. Amino acid sequence: CASSLYLATNYGYTF.

The chain employs TRBV19 and TRBJ1-6; D is uncertain. Trimming left V 1 base short and J 3 bases short, with 4 bases between. Germline V gene lookup returns CDR1 LNHDA and CDR2 SQIVND (reference sequence). The CDR3 is 14 amino acids. CDR3 protein: CASSIVSYNSPLHF. As DNA, the CDR3 is TGTGCCAGTAGTATAGTTAGCTATAATTCACCCCTCCACTTT.

This sequence joins TRBV5-1 and TRBJ1-1; TRBD1 might be the D (5 bases). This CDR3 has 15 residues. Germline CDR1 reads SGHRS; CDR2 reads YFSETQ. V dropped 4 bases and J dropped 7 bases, with 20 bases sitting between them. The CDR3 region has the DNA TGCGCCAGCAGCCGAACCCCCGGGGGGGAAGGTGAAGCTTTCTTT. This sequence encodes CASSRTPGGEGEAFF.

The J gene is TRBJ1-1, the V gene TRBV6-8, with unresolved D. Between the trimmed V and J ends, which lost 5 bases and 1 base, there was a span of 8 bases. Per germline, CDR1 MNHGY and CDR2 SAAAGT. This CDR3 is 13 amino acids long. DNA for the CDR3: TGTGCCAGCAGTGAGGGCCGGAACACTGAAGCTTTCTTT. Protein sequence: CASSEGRNTEAFF.

V usage is TRBV29-1 and J usage is TRBJ2-7, with TRBD1 matching 9 bases. This CDR3 region has 13 residues. The germline V gene encodes CDR1 SQVTM and CDR2 ANQGSEA. The V gene end was trimmed by 4 bases and the J gene end by 3 bases; junction bases not matched to a gene: 4. The CDR3 bases are TGCAGCGTTGGGGGGACAGGGAGCTACGAGCAGTACTTC. Translating gives CSVGGTGSYEQYF.

DNA for the CDR3: TGTGCCAGCAGCTCCGGGACAGGGTTCCACGAGCAGTACTTC. Translating it yields CASSSGTGFHEQYF. J is TRBJ2-7 and V is TRBV11-3, with 9 bases identical to TRBD1. The CDR3 consists of 14 residues. Germline V gene sequence: CDR1 SGHNT, CDR2 YENEEA. With V trimmed by 4 bases and J by 5 bases, 6 bases remained unmatched.

The V call is TRBV11-3, the J call TRBJ2-7; 7 positions agree with TRBD1. J was trimmed by 4 bases and V by 1 base; bases with no gene match: 7. The CDR3 is made up of 15 amino acids. CDR1 is SGHNT, CDR2 YENEEA, per germline. The CDR3 DNA follows: TGTGCCAGCAGCTTAGTTAGGGGGCAGGGATACGAGCAGTACTTC. As protein: CASSLVRGQGYEQYF.

This sequence joins TRBV11-3 and TRBJ2-2; D remains unclear. Germline CDR1 SGHNT, CDR2 YENEEA. CDR3 length equals 16 residues. V gave up 5 bases and J gave up 1 base, with 14 bases separating them. The CDR3 bases are TGTGCCAGCAGCCCCCTGAGGCCAGGGAACACCGGGGAGCTGTTTTTT. As protein: CASSPLRPGNTGELFF. Full variable domain (rest looked up from reference TRBV11-3 and TRBJ2-2): EAGVVQSPRYKIIEKKQPVAFWCNPISGHNTLYWYLQNLGQGPELLIRYENEEAVDDSQLPKDRFSAERLKGVDSTLKIQPAELGDSAVYLCASSPLRPGNTGELFFGEGSRLTVL.

The chain links TRBV6-8 to TRBJ1-5, with no clear D. The CDR3 is 14 amino acids. The V gene's germline CDR1 is MNHGY and CDR2 SAAAGT. Trimming took off 6 bases at V and 3 bases at J, with 12 bases between the two ends. CDR3 region: CASRPPGNNQPQHF. The CDR3 nucleotides are TGTGCCAGCAGGCCGCCGGGGAACAATCAGCCCCAGCATTTT.

The chain employs TRBV28 and TRBJ1-2, with 10 positions matching TRBD1. The ends lost 6 bases at V and 4 bases at J; junction bases unmatched: 5. CDR3 length: 14 amino acids. CDR1 MDHEN and CDR2 SYDVKM come from the germline V gene. Here the CDR3 DNA reads TGTGCCAGCAGAGACAGGGGGCGCCCCTATGGCTACACCTTC. It translates to CASRDRGRPYGYTF.

V and J are TRBV5-1 and TRBJ1-5; the D gene is possibly TRBD1 (5 bases). V gave up 2 bases and J gave up 6 bases, with 15 bases separating them. CDR1 is SGHRS, CDR2 YFSETQ, per germline. This CDR3 is 15 amino acids long. CDR3 sequence (DNA): TGCGCCAGCAGCTTCAACCCAGGGATGGGTCAGCCCCAGCATTTT. It translates to CASSFNPGMGQPQHF.

The chain employs TRBV19 and TRBJ1-5, with 12 bases fitting TRBD1. Germline CDR1 reads LNHDA; CDR2 reads SQIVND (reference sequence). The CDR3 totals 16 residues. The V segment lost 2 bases and the J segment 7 bases; nucleotides outside the gene matches: 6. In DNA, the CDR3 is TGTGCCAGTAGTATAAGAGGGACAGGGGGCAGGCAGCCCCAGCATTTT. This codes for CASSIRGTGGRQPQHF.

This sequence joins TRBV30 and TRBJ2-3, with D tentatively TRBD1 (5 bases). Germline V gene data show CDR1 as GTSNPN and CDR2 as SVGIG (reference sequence). Trimming took 4 bases from V and 0 from J, leaving 8 bases between them. This CDR3 is built from 13 residues. The CDR3 coding sequence is TGTGCCTGGACAGGGTCTAGCACAGATACGCAGTATTTT. Its translation: CAWTGSSTDTQYF.

Only one count was recorded for this clone. This chain joins TRBV19 and TRBJ1-2; no firm D call. V lost 1 base and J 7 bases, leaving 7 bases between the germline ends. The CDR3 runs 12 residues. Per germline, CDR1 LNHDA and CDR2 SQIVND (reference sequence). The CDR3 is CASSIASAGYTF. CDR3 DNA: TGTGCCAGTAGTATAGCCAGCGCTGGCTACACCTTC.

This clone appeared a few times. This sequence joins TRBV19 and TRBJ1-1; 7 bases align to TRBD1. Looked up from germline, CDR1 is LNHDA and CDR2 is SQIVND (reference sequence). This CDR3 spans 15 amino acids. The ends lost 0 bases at V and 4 bases at J; junction bases unmatched: 5. CDR3 amino acids: CASSIEGGGGTEAFF. CDR3 in DNA: TGTGCCAGTAGTATAGAAGGGGGCGGAGGCACTGAAGCTTTCTTT.

The V and J genes are TRBV11-3 and TRBJ1-5; 7 bases fit TRBD1. The J segment lost 3 bases and the V segment lost 5 bases, leaving 7 bases of the junction unmatched. CDR3 length equals 15 residues. Germline lookup yields CDR1 SGHNT and CDR2 YENEEA. CDR3 protein: CASSQKGQNNQPQHF. CDR3 DNA sequence: TGTGCCAGCAGCCAAAAGGGACAGAACAATCAGCCCCAGCATTTT.

This clone was recorded once. This sequence joins TRBV11-3 and TRBJ1-3; possible D gene TRBD1, 6 bases. V lost 0 bases, J lost 2 bases, and 14 bases lay in between. Germline loops: CDR1 SGHNT, CDR2 YENEEA. The CDR3 runs 17 residues. For the CDR3, the DNA is TGTGCCAGCAGCTTAGAGCCCTCAGGGGCTACTGGAAACACCATATATTTT. It specifies CASSLEPSGATGNTIYF.